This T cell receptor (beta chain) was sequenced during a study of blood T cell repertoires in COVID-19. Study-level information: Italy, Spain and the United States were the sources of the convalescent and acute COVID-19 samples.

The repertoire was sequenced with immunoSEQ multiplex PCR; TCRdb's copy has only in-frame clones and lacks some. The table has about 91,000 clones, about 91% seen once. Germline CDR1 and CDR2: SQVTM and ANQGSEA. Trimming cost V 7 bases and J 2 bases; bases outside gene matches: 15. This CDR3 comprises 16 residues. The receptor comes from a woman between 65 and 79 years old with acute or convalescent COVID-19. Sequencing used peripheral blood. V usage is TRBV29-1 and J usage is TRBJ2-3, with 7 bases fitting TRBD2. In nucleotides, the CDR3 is TGCAGCGGGGGGGGTCCAGCGGGTAAACCCACAGATACGCAGTATTTT. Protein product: CSGGGPAGKPTDTQYF.